The present T cell receptor beta chain was sequenced within a study of blood T cell repertoires in COVID-19 (dated by TCRdb to about 2020). Looking at the study overall: Collaborator samples came from the United States, Italy and Spain and covered acute and convalescent phases of COVID-19. The prospective study material was composed of cDNA or gDNA derived from T cells, B-cell-depleted T cells, or PBMCs. Subjects who had been exposed to COVID-19, were actively infected with it, or had recovered from it provided the deeply sampled blood TCRbeta repertoires that made up the dataset. The repertoires were released in a freely available public database meant as a resource for research on the immune response to SARS-CoV-2. Samples were obtained from the ongoing ImmuneRACE study (first 160 participants) and from about 1,300 subjects provided by 6 global collaborators. A de-identified subject ID, COVID-19 status, age in years and sex were almost always included in the sample metadata. Where HLA class I and class II types were available, the types were taken from metadata supplied by the sample provider, not from assay-based typing.

CDR1 MGHRA and CDR2 YSYEKL were looked up in the germline V gene. The CDR3 sequence holds 14 residues, the cysteine and phenylalanine included. The sequence is cut down to CDR3 DNA, 42 bases in frame from base 1. Relative to germline, V is 4 bases shorter and J is 6 bases shorter, with 13 bases between their ends. TCRbeta CDR3 regions were amplified from genomic DNA by means of the immunoSEQ Assay, a bias-controlled multiplex PCR. Per the authors' processing: The number of nucleated cells in each sample was estimated from the amplification of reference gene primers within the assay. To quantify the absolute abundance of each unique TCRbeta CDR3 rearrangement, sequence reads were collapsed and filtered. For each sample, productive Simpson clonality was calculated by taking the square root of Simpson's diversity index across productive rearrangements. This immuneACCESS table, as held by TCRdb, lists in-frame sequences with V and J called but not all clones. Of the missing ones, under half trace to an unresolved V gene in checked studies; the others have no known cause. V and J calls and clone size are those listed in that table; D and trimming were worked out from the DNA. Within this sample are around 140,000 clones, with 84% of them counted one time only. The ten top clones hold under 10% of the sample.

Comment on this clone: Its antigen has not been determined. Qualities for individual bases were not recorded, and no much larger clone is one base off.

At one collaborating source in Seattle, patients were enrolled during active infection and were followed longitudinally through the course of disease. Each collaborating institution followed its own protocols to collect whole blood in K2EDTA tubes. For TCRbeta analysis, collaborators shipped samples as frozen whole blood, isolated PBMCs, or DNA extracted from either of those sample types. On the study overall, not on this receptor specifically: How much clinical and demographic metadata was included differed by source and by participant, and the metadata was provided uncurated.

This chain is built from TRBV4-1 and TRBJ2-1, with the D gene too uncertain to name. The sequence was obtained from a man aged 25-40 years with COVID-19, enrolled during active disease. What was sequenced was peripheral blood. CDR3 sequence: CASSPQENINEQFF. The DNA reads as follows: TGCGCCAGCAGCCCACAAGAAAACATCAATGAGCAGTTCTTC.